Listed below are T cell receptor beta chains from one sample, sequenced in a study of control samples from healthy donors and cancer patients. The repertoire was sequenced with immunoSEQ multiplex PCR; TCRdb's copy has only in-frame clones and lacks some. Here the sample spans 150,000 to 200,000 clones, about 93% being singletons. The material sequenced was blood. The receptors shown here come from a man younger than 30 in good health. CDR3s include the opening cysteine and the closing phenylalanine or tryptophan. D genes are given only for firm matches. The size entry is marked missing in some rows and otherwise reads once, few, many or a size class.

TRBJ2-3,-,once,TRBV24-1,TGTGCCACCAGTGACGGGGTAACAGATACGCAGTATTTT,CATSDGVTDTQYF
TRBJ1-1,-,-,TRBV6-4,TGTGCCAGCAGTTCCAGGGCGGGCACTGAAGCTTTCTTT,CASSSRAGTEAFF
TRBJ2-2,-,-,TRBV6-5,TGTGCCAGCCTAGATAACACCGGGGAGCTGTTTTTT,CASLDNTGELFF
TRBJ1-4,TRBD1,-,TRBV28,TGTGCCAGCAGTTTATCCGGGGACAGGGCTCTGTTTTTT,CASSLSGDRALFF
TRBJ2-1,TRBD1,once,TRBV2,TGTGCCAGCAGCCAACAAGGGGGCAACAATGAGCAGTTCTTC,CASSQQGGNNEQFF
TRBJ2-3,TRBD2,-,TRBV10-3,TGTGCCATCAGTGAGTTTTATGTGACTAGCGGAAGCACAGATACGCAGTATTTT,CAISEFYVTSGSTDTQYF
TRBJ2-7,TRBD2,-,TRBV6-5,TGTGCCAGCAGTTACTCGACGGTAGCGGGGGGATACGAGCAGTACTTC,CASSYSTVAGGYEQYF
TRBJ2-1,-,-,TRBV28,TGTGCCAGCAGTTTCATTACCTACAATGAGCAGTTCTTC,CASSFITYNEQFF
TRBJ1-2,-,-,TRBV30,TGTGCCTGGAGTGGCAGGGCGGACGGTGGCTACACCTTC,CAWSGRADGGYTF
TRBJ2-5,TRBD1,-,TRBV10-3,TGTGCCATCGGAGAGGGACAGGGGCGGGAGACCCAGTACTTC,CAIGEGQGRETQYF
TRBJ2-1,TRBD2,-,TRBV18,TGTGCCAGCTCAACCAGACTAGCGGGGGATGAGCAGTTCTTC,CASSTRLAGDEQFF
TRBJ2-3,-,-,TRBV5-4,TGTGCCAGCAGCTTGTGGCAGGAGCCGCAGTATTTT,CASSLWQEPQYF
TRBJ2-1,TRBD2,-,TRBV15,TGTGCCACCAGCAGAGTCCCCCCGGTAGCGGGGGGAAACAATGAGCAGTTCTTC,CATSRVPPVAGGNNEQFF
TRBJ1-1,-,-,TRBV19,TGTGCCAGTAGTGTTCAGGGGATCGCTGAAGCTTTCTTT,CASSVQGIAEAFF
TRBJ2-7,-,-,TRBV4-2,TGTGCCAGCAGCCAAGAGGTCGGTCAGCCGGTTTACTTC,CASSQEVGQPVYF
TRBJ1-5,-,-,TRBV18,TGTGCCAGCTCACCAAAAGGCTTTGATCAGCCCCAGCATTTT,CASSPKGFDQPQHF
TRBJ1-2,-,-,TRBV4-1,TGCGCCAGCAGCCAAGCCCAGACAGCAATAGACAACTATGGCTACACCTTC,CASSQAQTAIDNYGYTF
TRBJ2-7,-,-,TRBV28,TGTGCCAGCAGTTTCGCGGGAAAGACCTACGAGCAGTACTTC,CASSFAGKTYEQYF
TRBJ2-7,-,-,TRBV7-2,TGTGCCAGCAGCTTAGCTACAGGACACTACGAGCAGTACTTC,CASSLATGHYEQYF
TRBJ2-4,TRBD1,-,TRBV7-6,TGTGCCAGCAGCTTGGACAGGGGAGGCAAAAACATTCAGTACTTC,CASSLDRGGKNIQYF
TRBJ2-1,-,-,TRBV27,TGTGCCAGCAGTTTACCAGACAATGAGCAGTTCTTC,CASSLPDNEQFF
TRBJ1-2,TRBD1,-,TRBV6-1,TGTGCCAGCAGTGAAGGTCAGGGGGGGCACTATGGCTACACCTTC,CASSEGQGGHYGYTF
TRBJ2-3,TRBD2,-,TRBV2,TGTGCCAGCAGTGTTGTAGCGGGGGGTAGCACAGATACGCAGTATTTT,CASSVVAGGSTDTQYF
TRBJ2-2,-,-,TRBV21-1,TGTGCCAGCAGCAAAGAAAGGGTGGGCACCGGGGAGCTGTTTTTT,CASSKERVGTGELFF
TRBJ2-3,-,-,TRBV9,TGTGCCAGCAGCGGCCCGGGACTCAGCACAGATACGCAGTATTTT,CASSGPGLSTDTQYF
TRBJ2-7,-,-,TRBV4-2,TGTGCCAGCAGCCAAGTAGTAGTGGGTGAACAGGGTTTACTCCCGCAGTACTTC,CASSQVVVGEQGLLPQYF
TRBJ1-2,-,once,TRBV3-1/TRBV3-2,TGTGCCAGCAGCCAAGTCGGCTATGGCTACACCTTC,CASSQVGYGYTF
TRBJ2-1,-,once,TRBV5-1,TGCGCCAGCAGATTGGTGGGCAATGAGCAGTTCTTC,CASRLVGNEQFF
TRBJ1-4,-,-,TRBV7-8,TGTGCCAGCAGCTTATTTAGGGGAGTAGATTACCCTCCCGAAAAACTGTTTTTT,CASSLFRGVDYPPEKLFF
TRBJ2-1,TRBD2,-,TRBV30,TGTGCCTGGAGTGGACTAGCGGGGTACAATGAGCAGTTCTTC,CAWSGLAGYNEQFF
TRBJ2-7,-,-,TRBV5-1,TGCGCCAGCAGCTTGGCGGTCCCAGGCGTCTCCTACGAGCAGTACTTC,CASSLAVPGVSYEQYF
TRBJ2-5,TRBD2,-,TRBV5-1,TGCGCCAGCAGCCCACTCCCGGGACTAGCGGGGGGGCCGGAAGAGACCCAGTACTTC,CASSPLPGLAGGPEETQYF
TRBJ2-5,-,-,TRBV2,TGTGCCAGCAGTGAGCGGGAGACCCAGTACTTC,CASSERETQYF